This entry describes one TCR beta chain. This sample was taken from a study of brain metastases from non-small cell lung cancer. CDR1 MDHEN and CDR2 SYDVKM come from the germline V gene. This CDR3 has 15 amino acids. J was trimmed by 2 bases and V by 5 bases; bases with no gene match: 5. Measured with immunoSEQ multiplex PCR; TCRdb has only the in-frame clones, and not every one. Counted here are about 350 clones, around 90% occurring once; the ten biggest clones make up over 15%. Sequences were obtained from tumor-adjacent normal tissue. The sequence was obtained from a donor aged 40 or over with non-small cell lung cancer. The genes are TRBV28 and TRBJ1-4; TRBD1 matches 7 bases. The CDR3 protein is CASSRRQGTNEKLFF. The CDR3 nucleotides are TGTGCCAGCAGTCGACGACAGGGCACTAATGAAAAACTGTTTTTT.